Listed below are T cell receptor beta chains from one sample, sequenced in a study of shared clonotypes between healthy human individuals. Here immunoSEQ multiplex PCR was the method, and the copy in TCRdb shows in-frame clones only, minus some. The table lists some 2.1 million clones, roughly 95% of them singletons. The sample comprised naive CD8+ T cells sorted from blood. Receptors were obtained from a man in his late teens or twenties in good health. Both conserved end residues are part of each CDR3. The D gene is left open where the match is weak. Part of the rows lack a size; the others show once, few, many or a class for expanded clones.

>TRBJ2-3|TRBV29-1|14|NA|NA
CSVEGVPSADTQYF
TGCAGCGTTGAAGGTGTGCCTAGTGCAGATACGCAGTATTTT
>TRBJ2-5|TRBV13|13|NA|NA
CASSLGLEETQYF
TGTGCCAGCAGCTTAGGACTAGAAGAGACCCAGTACTTC
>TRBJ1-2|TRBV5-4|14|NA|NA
CASSLDRSDYGYTF
TGTGCCAGCAGCTTGGACCGTTCTGACTATGGCTACACCTTC
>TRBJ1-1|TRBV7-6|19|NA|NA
CASSLAPNADRVKNTEAFF
TGTGCCAGCAGCTTAGCGCCAAATGCTGACAGAGTAAAAAACACTGAAGCTTTCTTT
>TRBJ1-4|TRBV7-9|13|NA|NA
CASSSPGSEKLFF
TGTGCCAGCAGCAGCCCCGGGAGTGAAAAACTGTTTTTT
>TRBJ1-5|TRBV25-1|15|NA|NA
CASSELEGSSQPQHF
TGTGCCAGCAGTGAATTAGAGGGATCGTCTCAGCCCCAGCATTTT
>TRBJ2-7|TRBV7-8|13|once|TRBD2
CASSFGGVLEQYF
TGTGCCAGCAGCTTTGGGGGGGTACTCGAGCAGTACTTC
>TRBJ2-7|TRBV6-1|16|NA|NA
CASSEEPRTNYYEQYF
TGTGCCAGCAGTGAAGAGCCGCGGACAAATTACTACGAGCAGTACTTC
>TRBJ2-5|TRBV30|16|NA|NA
CAWSAGTGTTQETQYF
TGTGCCTGGAGCGCCGGGACCGGGACAACCCAAGAGACCCAGTACTTC
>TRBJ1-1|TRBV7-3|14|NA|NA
CASSLTGPGTEAFF
TGTGCCAGCAGCTTAACGGGGCCGGGGACTGAAGCTTTCTTT
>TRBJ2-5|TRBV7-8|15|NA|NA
CASSLQGILQETQYF
TGTGCCAGCAGCCTTCAGGGGATTCTGCAAGAGACCCAGTACTTC
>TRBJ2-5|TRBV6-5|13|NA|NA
CASSYSSQETQYF
TGTGCCAGCAGTTACTCTTCCCAAGAGACCCAGTACTTC
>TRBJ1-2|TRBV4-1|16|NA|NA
CASSQFEGGDDYGYTF
TGCGCCAGCAGCCAGTTCGAGGGAGGGGACGACTATGGCTACACCTTC
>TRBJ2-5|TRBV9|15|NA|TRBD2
CASSVEAGLQETQYF
TGTGCCAGCAGCGTAGAAGCGGGGCTCCAAGAGACCCAGTACTTC
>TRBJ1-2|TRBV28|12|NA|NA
CASRLQGYGYTF
TGTGCCAGCAGATTACAGGGCTATGGCTACACCTTC
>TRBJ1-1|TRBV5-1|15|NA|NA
CASSPLGGSNTEAFF
TGCGCCAGCAGCCCCCTCGGGGGCAGTAACACTGAAGCTTTCTTT
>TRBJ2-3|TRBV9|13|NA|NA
CASSVGMERTQYF
TGTGCCAGCAGCGTAGGAATGGAACGTACGCAGTATTTT
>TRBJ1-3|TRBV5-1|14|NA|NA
CASSSTGPEMAIYF
TGCGCCAGCAGCTCGACAGGTCCGGAAATGGCCATATATTTT
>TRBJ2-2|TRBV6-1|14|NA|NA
CASSDLAATGELFF
TGTGCCAGCAGTGATTTAGCGGCCACCGGGGAGCTGTTTTTT
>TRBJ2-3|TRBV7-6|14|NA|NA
CASSLSVGPDTQYF
TGTGCCAGCAGCTTAAGTGTCGGCCCAGATACGCAGTATTTT
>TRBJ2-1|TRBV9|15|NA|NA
CASSPESAPYNEQFF
TGTGCCAGCAGCCCGGAGAGCGCCCCCTACAATGAGCAGTTCTTC
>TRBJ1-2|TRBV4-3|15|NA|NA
CASSQINADYYGYTF
TGCGCCAGCAGCCAAATAAACGCCGATTACTATGGCTACACCTTC
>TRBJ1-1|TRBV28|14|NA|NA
CASSIHRDTGEAFF
TGTGCCAGCAGCATTCACAGGGATACGGGTGAAGCTTTCTTT
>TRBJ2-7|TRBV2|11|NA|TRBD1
CASNRGNEQYF
TGTGCCAGCAACAGGGGTAACGAGCAGTACTTC
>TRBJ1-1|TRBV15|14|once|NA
CATSHWDRNTEAFF
TGTGCCACCAGCCATTGGGACCGGAACACTGAAGCTTTCTTT
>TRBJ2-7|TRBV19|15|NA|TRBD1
CASSPGTGLTYEQYF
TGTGCCAGTAGTCCCGGGACAGGGCTAACTTACGAGCAGTACTTC
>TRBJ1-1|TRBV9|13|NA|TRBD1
CASSFQGDTEAFF
TGTGCCAGCAGCTTTCAGGGGGACACTGAAGCTTTCTTT
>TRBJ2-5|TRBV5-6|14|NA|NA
CASSYDYIQETQYF
TGTGCCAGCAGCTACGACTACATCCAAGAGACCCAGTACTTC
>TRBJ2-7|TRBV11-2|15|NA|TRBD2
CASSIGTSDFYEQYF
TGTGCCAGCAGCATAGGGACTAGCGACTTCTACGAGCAGTACTTC
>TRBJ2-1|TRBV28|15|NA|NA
CASAEPGPLVNEQFF
TGTGCCAGCGCGGAACCGGGACCGCTTGTCAATGAGCAGTTCTTC
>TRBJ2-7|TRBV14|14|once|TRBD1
CASSRAGTGYEQYF
TGTGCCAGCAGCCGAGCCGGGACAGGCTACGAGCAGTACTTC
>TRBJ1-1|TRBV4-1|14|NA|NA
CASSPPPGNTEAFF
TGCGCCAGCAGCCCTCCCCCAGGGAACACTGAAGCTTTCTTT
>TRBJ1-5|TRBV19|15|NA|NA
CASQAEGYPNQPQHF
TGTGCCAGCCAAGCCGAGGGGTATCCCAATCAGCCCCAGCATTTT
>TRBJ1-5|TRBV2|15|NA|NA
CASSEAGEGSQPQHF
TGTGCCAGCAGTGAAGCGGGGGAGGGGAGTCAGCCCCAGCATTTT
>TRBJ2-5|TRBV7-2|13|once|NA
CASSSYSQETQYF
TGTGCCAGCAGCTCATATTCCCAAGAGACCCAGTACTTC
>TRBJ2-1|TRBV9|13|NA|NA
CASKGSSYNEQFF
TGTGCCAGCAAGGGAAGCTCCTACAATGAGCAGTTCTTC
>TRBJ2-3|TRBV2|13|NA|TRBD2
CASRPGGKDTQYF
TGTGCCAGCAGGCCGGGGGGGAAAGATACGCAGTATTTT
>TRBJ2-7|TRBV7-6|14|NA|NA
CASSLGGLPNQQYF
TGTGCCAGCAGCTTAGGCGGACTACCTAACCAGCAGTACTTC
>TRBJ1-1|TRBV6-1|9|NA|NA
CASSDVAFF
TGTGCCAGCAGCGACGTAGCTTTCTTT
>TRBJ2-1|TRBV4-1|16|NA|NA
CASSQDLPGMLNEQFF
TGCGCCAGCAGCCAAGATTTGCCCGGGATGTTAAATGAGCAGTTCTTC
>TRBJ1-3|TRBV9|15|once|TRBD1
CASSIGQGTGNTIYF
TGTGCCAGCAGCATAGGACAGGGAACAGGAAACACCATATATTTT
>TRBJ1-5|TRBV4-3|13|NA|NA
CASSQDTGQPQHF
TGCGCCAGCAGCCAAGATACCGGACAGCCCCAGCATTTT
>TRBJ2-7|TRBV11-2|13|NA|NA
CASSLGGTYEQYF
TGTGCCAGCAGCTTGGGGGGCACCTACGAGCAGTACTTC
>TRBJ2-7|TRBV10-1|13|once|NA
CASRGVYSYEQYF
TGCGCCAGCAGGGGGGTCTATTCCTACGAGCAGTACTTC
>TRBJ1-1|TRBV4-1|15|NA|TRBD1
CASSHRQGQAYEAFF
TGCGCCAGCAGCCATAGGCAGGGACAGGCATATGAAGCTTTCTTT
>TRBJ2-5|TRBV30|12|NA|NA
CAWGAAEETQYF
TGTGCCTGGGGGGCAGCGGAAGAGACCCAGTACTTC
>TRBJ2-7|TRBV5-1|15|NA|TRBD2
CASSFLAGASYEQYF
TGCGCCAGCAGCTTCCTAGCGGGAGCCTCCTACGAGCAGTACTTC
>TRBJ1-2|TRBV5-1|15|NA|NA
CASSRTDRREEGYTF
TGCGCCAGCAGTCGAACCGACCGCCGGGAGGAAGGCTACACCTTC
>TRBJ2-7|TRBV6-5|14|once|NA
CASSYSEKFDEQYF
TGTGCCAGCAGTTACTCCGAAAAGTTCGACGAGCAGTACTTC
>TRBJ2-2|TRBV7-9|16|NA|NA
CAQTVRTGTNTGELFF
TGTGCTCAAACCGTGCGGACGGGGACGAACACCGGGGAGCTGTTTTTT
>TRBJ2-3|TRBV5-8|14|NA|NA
CASSFSDSTDTQYF
TGTGCCAGCAGCTTTAGCGATAGCACAGATACGCAGTATTTT
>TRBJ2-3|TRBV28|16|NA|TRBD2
CASSPRLAGSTDTQYF
TGTGCCAGCAGTCCCCGACTAGCGGGGAGCACAGATACGCAGTATTTT
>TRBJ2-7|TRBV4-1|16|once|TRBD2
CASSQDLGLAVYEQYF
TGCGCCAGCAGCCAAGATTTAGGACTAGCTGTCTACGAGCAGTACTTC
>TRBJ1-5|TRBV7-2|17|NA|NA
CASRYRDGNYSNQPQHF
TGTGCCAGCAGGTACCGGGACGGTAATTATAGCAATCAGCCCCAGCATTTT
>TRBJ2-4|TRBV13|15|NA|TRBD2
CASSFTGLAGNIQYF
TGTGCCAGCAGCTTCACGGGGCTAGCGGGGAACATTCAGTACTTC